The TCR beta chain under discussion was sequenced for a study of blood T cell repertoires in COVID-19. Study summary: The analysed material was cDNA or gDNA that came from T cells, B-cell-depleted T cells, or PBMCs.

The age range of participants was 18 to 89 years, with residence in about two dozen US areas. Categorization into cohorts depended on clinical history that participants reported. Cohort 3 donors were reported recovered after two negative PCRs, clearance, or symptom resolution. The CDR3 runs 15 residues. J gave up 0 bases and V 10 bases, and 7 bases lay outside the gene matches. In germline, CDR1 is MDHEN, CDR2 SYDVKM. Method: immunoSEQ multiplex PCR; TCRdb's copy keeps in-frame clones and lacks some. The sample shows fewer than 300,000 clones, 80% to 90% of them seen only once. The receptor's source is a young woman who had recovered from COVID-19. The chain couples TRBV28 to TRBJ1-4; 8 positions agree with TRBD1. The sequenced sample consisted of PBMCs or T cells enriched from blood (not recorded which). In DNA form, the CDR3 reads TGTGCCATCAACCAGGGGGCCACAACTAATGAAAAACTGTTTTTT. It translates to CAINQGATTNEKLFF.